The source of this T cell receptor (beta chain) is a study of early stage breast cancer tumors. Study-wide context: ER+/PR+/HER2- status applied to about 70% of the 16 invasive breast tumors. Regarding the study as a whole: Tumors had about 2.5-fold higher T cell density and higher clonality than adjacent normal breast tissue. Most shared enriched TCRB sequences were commonly generated ones.

This CDR3 has 15 residues. V lost 0 bases to trimming and J lost 2 bases, with 11 bases between them. Per germline, CDR1 MNHEY and CDR2 SVGAGI. The adjacent normal breast tissue was taken roughly 1.8-4 cm from the tumor. Repertoires were generated with immunoSEQ multiplex PCR, while TCRdb's copy carries only in-frame clones and drops some. This repertoire shows about 6,300 clones, nearly 75% found once; its top ten account for roughly 9.2%. A note on this clone: Its antigen is unidentified.

What was sequenced was normal breast tissue next to the tumor. This receptor was identified in a person aged 35 to 50 with breast cancer. The chain links TRBV6-5 to TRBJ2-7; maybe TRBD1 (5 bases). CDR3 in amino acids: CASSYSGQKTYEQYF. CDR3 DNA sequence: TGTGCCAGCAGTTACTCAGGACAAAAAACCTACGAGCAGTACTTC.